What follows describes a single T cell receptor (beta chain). The target antigen is unknown. Trimming pared 3 bases from V and 2 bases from J, leaving 8 bases between. The CDR3 contains 14 residues. In germline, CDR1 is SGHRS, CDR2 YFSETQ. Each individual donor underwent a draw of approximately 9.6 milliliters of peripheral blood. The use of a sample-barcoded 5' primer and a J-beta primer mix characterized a second PCR of about 7 to 12 cycles. TCRdb reprocessed the 5' RACE reads via MiXCR and lists one record per CDR3 protein. The table includes fewer than 700,000 distinct CDR3 sequences, roughly 43% detected once. This entry comes from a study of blood T cells in healthy people across ages. Overall study results and limits: More naive CD4+ cells and higher diversity were found in long-lived than in aged donors. Reliance upon unsorted PBMCs precluded definitive naive versus antigen-experienced comparison.

The receptor comes from a man older than 75 in good health. Sequenced input: blood. The gene calls are TRBV5-1 and TRBJ2-2; D gene ambiguous. DNA of the CDR3: TGCGCCAGCAGCTCTACTCTAAACACCGGGGAGCTGTTTTTT. Its translation is CASSSTLNTGELFF. Using reference TRBV5-1 and TRBJ2-2 for the parts outside the CDR3, the full variable domain is KAGVTQTPRYLIKTRGQQVTLSCSPISGHRSVSWYQQTPGQGLQFLFEYFSETQRNKGNFPGRFSGRQFSNSRSEMNVSTLELGDSALYLCASSSTLNTGELFFGEGSRLTVL.